This TCR beta chain comes out of a study of beta chain features in type 1 diabetes. All sorted populations exceeded 95% purity. Study-wide results and caveats: Researchers cautioned that cDNA sequencing could over-represent cells with high TCR expression. In every one of the four CD4+ subsets, TCRB CDR3s were moderately but significantly shorter in Type 1 diabetes patients.

The CDR3 consists of 16 residues. V lost 5 bases and J lost 2, with 19 bases in between. Germline V gives CDR1 LNHDA, CDR2 SQIVND (reference sequence). This clone was seen a handful of times. No antigen is known for it. What was sequenced were expressed TCRB transcripts, since all of the isolated RNA had been reverse transcribed. Using immunoSEQ multiplex PCR, the repertoire was profiled, and TCRdb retains in-frame clones only, with some absent. The table includes about 360,000 clones, over 9.5% detected once. The receptor's source is a man aged 18-30 years in good health. The chain combines TRBV19 with TRBJ2-7; D may be TRBD2 (6 bases). What was sequenced was naive CD4+ T cells from blood. In DNA form, the CDR3 reads TGTGCCAGTAGTCGAATTAGCGGCCAAGCCCCCTACGAGCAGTACTTC. Its translation is CASSRISGQAPYEQYF.